The 26 T cell receptor beta chains reported below all come from one sample, sequenced in a study of T cells in Graves' hyperthyroidism and ophthalmopathy. Amplified regions were TCR beta CDR3 sequences from RNA transcripts. The primer set for the first-round RT-PCR of the TCR CDR3 was HTBI. TCRdb re-derived calls from the multiplex PCR reads in MiXCR, one entry per CDR3 protein. The sample has approximately 250,000 distinct CDR3 sequences, around 24% seen once. The sample consisted of blood. Source of these receptors: a woman aged 40 to 50 with Graves' ophthalmopathy.

The table lists this clonotype with many counts. This chain links TRBV30 with TRBJ2-2; 9 bases agree with TRBD2. V was pared by 4 bases and J by 4 bases, with 1 base of the junction left unmatched. Looked up from germline, CDR1 is GTSNPN and CDR2 is SVGIG (reference sequence). The CDR3 is 13 residues long. For the CDR3, the DNA is TGTGCCTGGACTAGCGGGACCACCGGGGAGCTGTTTTTT. Translating gives CAWTSGTTGELFF.

This clonotype was found many times. The chain has TRBV24-1 and TRBJ1-4; a weak D match, TRBD1 (6 bases). CDR3 size: 12 residues. Trimming pared 3 bases from V and 15 bases from J, leaving 13 bases between. Germline CDR1 reads KGHDR; CDR2 reads SFDVKD. CDR3 protein: CATSDIRGRMFF. As DNA, the CDR3 is TGTGCCACCAGTGATATAAGGGGGAGGATGTTTTTT.

The V and J genes are TRBV6-2 or TRBV6-3 and TRBJ1-3; 7 nucleotides align to TRBD1. CDR1 MNHEY and CDR2 SVGEGT come from the germline V gene. The CDR3 length is 15 residues. V trimming: 5 bases; J trimming: 2 bases; junction bases outside the gene matches: 6. The CDR3 DNA reads as TGTGCCAGCAGTAGGACAGGCAGCACTGGAAACACCATATATTTT. It is translated as CASSRTGSTGNTIYF.

This clonotype was seen a few times. CDR3 sequence (DNA): TGTGCCAGCAGCATAAATAGCGGGAGGGGAGAGACCCAGTACTTC. Translation gives CASSINSGRGETQYF. The chain joins TRBV3-1 to TRBJ2-5; 11 bases line up with TRBD2. The CDR3 runs to 15 residues. Germline assignment: CDR1 LGHDT and CDR2 YNNKEL (reference sequence). The junction had 6 bases not matched to a gene; V was cut back by 5 bases and J by 4 bases.

This clonotype has ten or more counts. This sequence joins TRBV28 and TRBJ1-2; D possibly corresponds to TRBD1 (6 bases). The length of the CDR3 is 18 residues. Germline loops: CDR1 MDHEN, CDR2 SYDVKM. Trimming took 6 bases from V and 0 from J, leaving 23 bases between them. In DNA form, the CDR3 reads TGTGCCAGCAGGGACCGAACCTATAGACAGGCAGCTAACTATGGCTACACCTTC. This encodes CASRDRTYRQAANYGYTF.

This clonotype came up many times. This chain links TRBV28 with TRBJ1-1; 8 bases match TRBD1. This CDR3 is 18 amino acids long. Germline V CDR1 and CDR2: MDHEN, SYDVKM. Germline trimming cut 0 bases from V and 3 bases from J; bases unmatched to any gene: 12. The CDR3 DNA follows: TGTGCCAGCAGTTTATGGTTCGTTCAGGACAGGGACGACACTGAAGCTTTCTTT. Residues: CASSLWFVQDRDDTEAFF.

This clonotype was detected only a few times. V gene TRBV27 combines with J gene TRBJ1-2; D not resolved. CDR1 is MNHEY, CDR2 SMNVEV, per germline (reference sequence). V lost 5 bases, J lost 3 bases, and 13 bases lay in between. The CDR3 consists of 14 residues. This chain's CDR3 is CASSSSAGHYGYTF. The CDR3 DNA follows: TGTGCCAGCAGTAGTTCCGCGGGCCACTATGGCTACACCTTC.

This clonotype was seen many times. This chain connects TRBV15 to TRBJ2-5; 7 bases match TRBD1. CDR1 is LNHNV, CDR2 YYDKDF, per germline (reference sequence). The CDR3 consists of 14 residues. V lost 3 bases and J lost 1; bases outside the gene matches: 2. The CDR3 DNA follows: TGTGCCACCAGCAGGTGGGACAGCCAAGAGACCCAGTACTTC. The encoded protein is CATSRWDSQETQYF.

The sample holds many counts of this clonotype. This could be a read error, since a much larger clone is one nucleotide away. This chain uses TRBV28 with TRBJ1-2, with 9 bases aligning to TRBD1. This CDR3 is built from 13 residues. With 6 bases clipped from V and 7 bases from J, the junction kept 6 bases outside the gene matches. Germline CDR1 reads MDHEN; CDR2 reads SYDVKM. This CDR3 is CASRDRGFIGYTF. CDR3 DNA sequence: TGTGCCAGCAGGGACAGGGGTTTTATTGGCTACACCTTC.

The sample holds a few counts of this clonotype. Here the CDR3 reads CASTRSTNTEAFF. DNA for the CDR3: TGTGCCAGCACCCGCAGTACGAACACTGAAGCTTTCTTT. The chain has TRBV6-1 and TRBJ1-1; D unresolved. Trimming shortened V by 7 bases and J by 1 base, and 10 bases separated the two germline ends. Germline lookup yields CDR1 MNHNS and CDR2 SASEGT. The CDR3 is 13 residues long.

This clonotype has at least ten counts. V and J are TRBV20-1 and TRBJ2-1, with TRBD2 matching over 10 bases. V lost 4 bases to trimming and J lost 9 bases; unmatched junction nucleotides: 12. The CDR3 is 15 amino acids. The germline gives CDR1 DFQATT, CDR2 SNEGSKA (reference sequence). CDR3 coding DNA: TGCAGTGCTAAAGCTAGCGGGGGACCCCGGGGTGAGCAGTTCTTC. This sequence encodes CSAKASGGPRGEQFF.

V and J are TRBV28 and TRBJ1-5, with TRBD1 identical over 11 bases. The junction had 11 bases not matched to a gene; V was cut back by 6 bases and J by 4 bases. The CDR3 is 17 residues long. Germline V gene sequence: CDR1 MDHEN, CDR2 SYDVKM. CDR3 coding DNA: TGTGCCAGCAGGCTGGGTGCCGGGACAGGGGGAAATCAGCCCCAGCATTTT. Amino acid sequence: CASRLGAGTGGNQPQHF.

This clonotype was observed at least ten times. The rearrangement links TRBV27 to TRBJ2-7; D possibly corresponds to TRBD2 (6 bases). Looked up from germline, CDR1 is MNHEY and CDR2 is SMNVEV (reference sequence). The CDR3 has 13 residues. The V end was cut by 5 bases, the J end by 7 bases, with 15 bases between. The CDR3 loop is CASSPTLAGEQYF. In DNA form, the CDR3 reads TGTGCCAGCAGTCCGACACTAGCAGGAGAGCAGTACTTC.

This clonotype was counted at least ten times. V usage is TRBV7-2 and J usage is TRBJ2-7; D may be TRBD1 or TRBD2 (6 bases each). Trimming cost V 3 bases and J 6 bases, with 12 bases left between them. Per germline, CDR1 SGHTA and CDR2 FQGNSA. This CDR3 is 13 amino acids long. DNA for the CDR3: TGTGCCAGCAGCTTCTCCCGGGGGCTCGAGCAGTACTTC. Encoded protein: CASSFSRGLEQYF. The full variable domain, its missing parts supplied by reference TRBV7-2 and TRBJ2-7, is GAGVSQSPSNKVTEKGKDVELRCDPISGHTALYWYRQSLGQGLEFLIYFQGNSAPDKSGLPSDRFSAERTGGSVSTLTIQRTQQEDSAVYLCASSFSRGLEQYFGPGTRLTVT.

This clonotype showed up many times. The chain is built from TRBV12-3 or TRBV12-4 and TRBJ1-2, with D hard to call. Trimming left V 6 bases short and J 5 bases short, with 7 bases between. The CDR3 contains 11 residues. In DNA form, the CDR3 reads TGTGCCAGCAGCTACTCGTATGGCTACACCTTC. Its translation is CASSYSYGYTF.

This clonotype has ten or more counts. V and J are TRBV28 and TRBJ1-2; possibly TRBD1 for D (6 bases). The CDR3 runs to 13 residues. The V gene's germline CDR1 is MDHEN and CDR2 SYDVKM. V was pared by 8 bases and J by 5 bases, with 15 bases between. The CDR3 DNA reads as TGTGCCAGCGAAGTGGCGGGGGCGTATGGCTACACCTTC. Protein: CASEVAGAYGYTF.

This clonotype has a count of ten or more. This chain joins TRBV5-6 and TRBJ1-2, with D possibly matching TRBD1 (6 bases). V was shortened by 8 bases and J by 5 bases, with 16 bases between the two germline ends. CDR1 and CDR2 (germline): SGHDT, YYEEEE. The CDR3 sequence is 13 residues long. The CDR3: CASTGTPNYGYTF. The CDR3 DNA follows: TGTGCCAGTACCGGGACACCGAATTATGGCTACACCTTC.

Ten or more counts support this clonotype. The gene calls are TRBV18 and TRBJ2-5; D is unresolved. V shed 3 bases and J shed 5 bases, with 16 bases lying between them. CDR3 length equals 15 residues. In germline, CDR1 is KGHSH, CDR2 LQKENI. In DNA form, the CDR3 reads TGTGCCAGCTCACCCGCCTACGGGCAGTCGGAGACCCAGTACTTC. Residues: CASSPAYGQSETQYF.

This clonotype was observed many times. The V call is TRBV19, the J call TRBJ1-2; D gene uncertain. The germline V gene has CDR1 LNHDA and CDR2 SQIVND (reference sequence). Trimming shortened V by 7 bases and J by 1 base, and 10 bases separated the two germline ends. The CDR3 runs 13 residues. The chain's CDR3 is CASTYTSNYGYTF. The CDR3 DNA is TGTGCCAGTACCTATACCAGTAACTATGGCTACACCTTC.

In this sample, this clonotype turned up a few times. One end of the junction does not line up with germline, which may come from a read error. The CDR3 spells CASSITENTEAYF. Written as DNA, the CDR3 is TGTGCCAGCAGTATAACGGAGAACACTGAAGCTTACTTT. The chain joins TRBV2 to TRBJ1-1, with no clear D. CDR1 is SNHLY, CDR2 FYNNEI, per germline. The CDR3 spans 13 residues.

This clonotype has ten or more counts. The V call is TRBV2, the J call TRBJ2-7, with D unclear. Trimming stripped 4 bases from V and 3 bases from J, with 13 bases between. CDR1 SNHLY and CDR2 FYNNEI come from the germline V gene. The CDR3 totals 14 residues. This CDR3 reads CASSGPPTYYEQYF. DNA for the CDR3: TGTGCCAGCAGTGGCCCTCCGACCTACTACGAGCAGTACTTC.

The chain carries TRBV15 and TRBJ1-1; D remains unclear. The ends were cut back, 1 base at V and 1 base at J, with 4 bases in the middle. The V gene's germline CDR1 is LNHNV and CDR2 YYDKDF (reference sequence). This CDR3 has 13 residues. In DNA, the CDR3 is TGTGCCACCAGCAGAGTCTCGAACACTGAAGCTTTCTTT. It encodes CATSRVSNTEAFF.

This clonotype was seen ten or more times. Here the CDR3 DNA reads TGTGCCAGCCTAGACCGGGACAGCGAAACCTACGAGCAGTACTTC. Translated, it gives CASLDRDSETYEQYF. The V call is TRBV2, the J call TRBJ2-7; 7 bases align to TRBD1. The V and J ends lost 8 bases and 2 bases, in that order; junction bases with no gene match: 12. Germline V gives CDR1 SNHLY, CDR2 FYNNEI. The CDR3 covers 15 residues.

This clonotype appeared many times. The genes are TRBV6-1 and TRBJ1-6; 7 positions match TRBD1. With V trimmed by 8 bases and J by 8 bases, 6 bases remained unmatched. The CDR3 runs to 13 residues. CDR1 is MNHNS, CDR2 SASEGT, per germline. For the CDR3, the DNA is TGTGCCAGCGGATTCGACAGGGATTCACCCCTCCACTTT. It is translated as CASGFDRDSPLHF.

In this sample, this clonotype turned up many times. This chain links TRBV30 with TRBJ1-2, with 7 positions matching TRBD1. V shed 1 base, J shed 3 bases, and the junction held 5 bases outside the gene matches. Germline CDR1 is GTSNPN and CDR2 is SVGIG (reference sequence). The CDR3 extends over 14 amino acids. The CDR3 loop reads CAWSEGGRYYGYTF. CDR3 bases: TGTGCCTGGAGTGAAGGGGGCAGATACTATGGCTACACCTTC.

By share of the sample, this clonotype is large. The chain joins TRBV28 to TRBJ2-7; possible D gene TRBD1, 6 bases. V was trimmed by 1 base and J by 0 bases, leaving 16 bases between them. There are 17 residues in the CDR3. The germline V gene encodes CDR1 MDHEN and CDR2 SYDVKM. CDR3 in amino acids: CASSLFIGGPSSYEQYF. CDR3 sequence (DNA): TGTGCCAGCAGTTTATTCATTGGGGGCCCAAGCTCCTACGAGCAGTACTTC.